This paragraph reports one T cell receptor beta chain. For the second PCR, which ran for roughly 7 to 11 cycles, a sample-barcoded 5' primer and a J-beta primer mix were used. TCRdb used MiXCR to reprocess the 5' RACE reads, holding one entry per CDR3 protein. The repertoire holds around 1.5 million distinct CDR3 sequences, 59% seen once, with over 5.5% in the top ten. The CDR3 covers 12 residues. Trimming left V 3 bases short and J 5 bases short, with 7 bases between. Germline lookup yields CDR1 MNHNS and CDR2 SASEGT. This sample was included in a study of blood T cells in healthy people across ages.

This receptor was obtained from a man between 18 and 29 years old in good health. Sequencing was done on a sample of blood. V is TRBV6-1 and J is TRBJ1-1; D is ambiguous. Here the CDR3 reads CASSEDGTEAFF. The CDR3 nucleotides are TGTGCCAGCAGTGAGGACGGGACTGAAGCTTTCTTT.